Sequencing of this T cell receptor beta chain was carried out in a study of tissue T cells after allogeneic stem cell transplantation (dated by TCRdb to 2022 to 2024). About the study as a whole: Seven adult allo-HCT recipients with steroid-refractory GVHD were prospectively enrolled in a research-autopsy study over an approximately 3-year period. Grafts from donors were received by all GVHD patients, with four grafts being unmodified and three being CD34-selected to deplete T cells. All GVHD patients had gastrointestinal GVHD and received several lines of GVHD-directed therapy; several also had skin involvement. For viably preserved blood and marrow, CD3+ T cells were flow-sorted when cell numbers permitted, and smaller samples went directly to DNA extraction. Using research autopsies of patients with and without GVHD, plus mouse models of GVHD, the study profiled TCR beta repertoires across many tissues. The human arm was a prospective observational study without blinding or randomization.

What the research found in general, with its limitations: Not many T cell clones showed up in more than one patient, yet clustering based on motifs uncovered repertoire signatures that were shared across patients in a tissue-specific way. The patient cohort was small and clinically heterogeneous, and sampling depth was acknowledged as a limitation. Within patients, how anatomically similar tissues were was a major factor shaping TCR repertoire composition, regardless of disease or transplant status. In both patients and mice, only a limited portion of the TCR repertoire detected in tissues was captured by blood and spleen T cells. The study did not determine which tissue TCRs were alloreactive or antigen-specific, and some clones might have been persisting host cells.

The library came from the immunoSEQ multiplex PCR assay. TCRbeta CDR3 sequencing was performed at survey depth by Adaptive Biotechnologies, and CDR3 sequences, V/J genes, productive frequency and template counts were reported. TCR beta CDR3 regions were amplified from genomic DNA rather than RNA. Concerning the study's data processing: Jensen-Shannon divergence was used to quantify pairwise repertoire overlap between tissues, with a value of 1 indicating complete divergence and a value of 0 indicating identical repertoires. Tissues were grouped by single-linkage agglomerative hierarchical clustering of pairwise JSD values, and the clustering results were shown as dendrograms. GLIPH2 was applied to all patient samples using simulation_depth 1000, kmer_min_depth 3, and cdr3_length_cutoff 8, and only groups with more than two unique CDR3s were retained. In a standardized tissue-overlap score, Jaccard GLIPH-group overlap across patients was extrapolated to a standard repertoire size of 1000 clones. Linear mixed-effect models, with tissue as a fixed effect and individual as a random effect, were used to test how diversity related to clinical or experimental variables. In its TCRdb copy, this immuneACCESS table keeps in-frame sequences only and misses some clones. Where compared with another copy, unresolved V genes explain less than half of these, and the others have no known cause. For V, J and clone size, that table is used; D and trimming come from the DNA. Here the sample has about 26,000 clones; roughly nine tenths occur a single time. The ten largest clonotypes hold roughly 2% of the sample.

Trimming leaves V shorter by 7 bases and J shorter by 4 bases, with the junction holding 9 bases beyond the gene matches. The CDR3 runs 14 residues from the cysteine to the phenylalanine. The DNA shown is the 42-base CDR3, in frame from base 1. CDR1 MDHEN and CDR2 SYDVKM are derived from the germline V gene. The meaning of the sample's time point label: recipient (host-origin) PBMCs collected before allo-HCT. Comments on this clone: The antigen this receptor binds is unknown. Per-nucleotide qualities are absent, and no much larger clonotype sits a single base away.

Sample: blood, taken before transplantation. The sequence is built from TRBV28 and TRBJ2-7, with 8 middle bases fitting TRBD1. The sequence derives from a male donor aged 60 or over who later had graft-versus-host disease after an allogeneic stem cell transplant. Here is the DNA: TGTGCCAGCACCTCCGGGACAGGTCTGTACGAGCAGTACTTC. Translated, it reads CASTSGTGLYEQYF.